Below are 21 T cell receptor beta chains sequenced from a single sample in a study of blood T cell repertoires in COVID-19. The method was immunoSEQ multiplex PCR; TCRdb's version includes in-frame clones alone and lacks a portion of them. The table has about 130,000 clones, roughly 86% seen once. Sequenced: peripheral blood. The receptor set was obtained from a woman aged 55-70 years with acute or convalescent COVID-19.

This rearrangement joins TRBV30 to TRBJ1-2; D is undetermined. The CDR3 totals 13 residues. The V gene lost 0 bases and the J gene lost 10 bases, with 15 bases spanning the gap. The germline gives CDR1 GTSNPN, CDR2 SVGIG (reference sequence). Here the CDR3 DNA reads TGTGCCTGGAGTGTACTAACCCCGGCGGACTACACCTTC. This translates into CAWSVLTPADYTF. Filled out from reference TRBV30 and TRBJ1-2, the complete variable domain reads SQTIHQWPATLVQPVGSPLSLECTVEGTSNPNLYWYRQAAGRGLQLLFYSVGIGQISSEVPQNLSASRPQDRQFILSSKKLLLSDSGFYLCAWSVLTPADYTFGSGTRLTVV.

This clone was detected a few times. CDR3 protein: CASSLSQGISPLHF. The CDR3, as DNA: TGTGCCAGCAGCCTAAGTCAGGGAATTTCACCCCTCCACTTT. This rearrangement joins TRBV3-1 (or the pseudogene TRBV3-2) to TRBJ1-6, with a weak D call TRBD1 (5 bases). The CDR3 length is 14 residues. CDR1 and CDR2 (germline): LGHDT, YNNKEL (reference sequence). Trimming took off 4 bases at V and 9 bases at J, with 13 bases between the two ends.

With respect to this clone: Sequence at one end of the junction differs from germline and may be a read error. The chain couples TRBV3-1 (or the pseudogene TRBV3-2) to TRBJ2-3, with D possibly being TRBD1 (5 bases). This CDR3 has 12 residues. Germline assignment: CDR1 LGHDT and CDR2 YNNKEL (reference sequence). DNA for the CDR3: TGTGCCAGCAGCCAAGATACAGGTACGCAGTATTTT. This gives the protein CASSQDTGTQYF.

This chain links TRBV5-6 with TRBJ1-5, with a tentative D call TRBD1 (5 bases). The CDR3 length is 14 residues. Germline CDR1 and CDR2: SGHDT and YYEEEE. V was pared by 2 bases and J by 6 bases, with 12 bases between. In nucleotides, the CDR3 is TGTGCCAGCAGCTTAGGTCAGGGCGGTCAGCCCCAGCATTTT. The encoded protein is CASSLGQGGQPQHF.

This clone was detected a few times. This chain joins TRBV7-8 and TRBJ2-2; 7 bases agree with TRBD2. V was clipped by 3 bases and J by 2 bases; unmatched bases: 12. Per the germline V gene, CDR1 is SGHVS and CDR2 is FQNEAQ. The length of the CDR3 is 18 residues. The CDR3 loop reads CASSFRFRSGKNTGELFF. The CDR3 coding sequence is TGTGCCAGCAGCTTCCGTTTCAGGAGCGGGAAAAACACCGGGGAGCTGTTTTTT.

This chain joins TRBV10-3 and TRBJ1-5, with 7 bases fitting TRBD1. Germline assignment: CDR1 ENHRY and CDR2 SYGVKD. Trimming at V came to 6 bases and at J to 5 bases, leaving 7 bases not matched to a gene. The CDR3 is 14 amino acids. CDR3 DNA sequence: TGTGCCATCAGCAACAGGGGTCCCGATCAGCCCCAGCATTTT. Translating it yields CAISNRGPDQPQHF.

The rearrangement links TRBV9 to TRBJ2-1; 8 bases align to TRBD2. Germline V lookup: CDR1 SGDLS, CDR2 YYNGEE. The CDR3 is 14 amino acids. Trimming took 1 base from V and 7 from J; bases not matched to a gene: 4. The CDR3: CASSVYSGGNEQFF. The DNA for the CDR3 is TGTGCCAGCAGCGTATACTCGGGAGGGAATGAGCAGTTCTTC.

This sequence joins TRBV11-2 and TRBJ1-2; no definite D call. V lost 1 base, J lost 2 bases, and 11 bases lay in between. The CDR3 spans 15 residues. Germline lookup yields CDR1 SGHAT and CDR2 FQNNGV. CDR3 DNA sequence: TGTGCCAGCAGCTTAGTGGAGCATTGGAACTATGGCTACACCTTC. The encoded protein is CASSLVEHWNYGYTF.

The gene calls are TRBV12-3 or TRBV12-4 and TRBJ1-2, with D perhaps matching TRBD1 (5 bases). The CDR3 is made up of 13 amino acids. V was shortened by 3 bases and J by 8 bases, with 13 bases between the two germline ends. Here the CDR3 reads CASSFFSGGGYTF. The CDR3 DNA follows: TGTGCCAGCAGTTTTTTTTCGGGGGGAGGCTACACCTTC.

The chain combines TRBV3-1 (or the pseudogene TRBV3-2) with TRBJ2-5; 15 bases are a match to TRBD2. The CDR3 covers 16 residues. Germline CDR1 is LGHDT and CDR2 is YNNKEL (reference sequence). V lost 1 base to trimming and J lost 5 bases; unmatched junction nucleotides: 2. The CDR3 DNA follows: TGTGCCAGCAGCCAAGCCGGACTAGCGGGAGGGGAGACCCAGTACTTC. Protein sequence: CASSQAGLAGGETQYF.

Regarding this clone: A junction end diverges from the germline sequence, so it may reflect a read error. CDR3 in amino acids: CASRNLAGRGVF. The CDR3 bases are TGTGCCAGCAGAAACCTAGCGGGACGGGGGGTCTTC. V gene TRBV27 combines with J gene TRBJ2-1; 9 positions agree with TRBD2. This CDR3 spans 12 amino acids. Germline V lookup: CDR1 MNHEY, CDR2 SMNVEV (reference sequence).

The rearrangement joins TRBV7-9 to TRBJ2-6; 7 bases are shared with TRBD2. Germline CDR1 reads SEHNR; CDR2 reads FQNEAQ (reference sequence). The CDR3 is made up of 19 amino acids. J lost 0 bases, V lost 4 bases, and 12 bases had no gene match. CDR3 nucleotide sequence: TGTGCCAGCAGCTCTAGTCTGGGGGGGAACATCTCTGGGGCCAACGTCCTGACTTTC. Translated, it gives CASSSSLGGNISGANVLTF.

The CDR3 DNA is TGCGCCAGCAGCAGAAGACTAGTCTCCTACAATGAGCAGTTCTTC. As protein: CASSRRLVSYNEQFF. The chain links TRBV10-1 to TRBJ2-1; D is possibly TRBD2 (6 bases). V was shortened by 6 bases and J by 0 bases, with 12 bases between the two germline ends. This CDR3 has 15 amino acids. Per the germline V gene, CDR1 is WNHNN and CDR2 is SYGVQD (reference sequence).

The chain uses TRBV28 and TRBJ1-4, with TRBD1 matching 10 bases. The CDR3 is 15 amino acids. Germline values: CDR1 MDHEN, CDR2 SYDVKM. With 5 bases clipped from V and 7 bases from J, the junction kept 7 bases outside the gene matches. CDR3 DNA sequence: TGTGCCAGCAGTCACGGCGGGACAGGGGTTGAAAAACTGTTTTTT. Its translation is CASSHGGTGVEKLFF. Combining the CDR3 with reference TRBV28 and TRBJ1-4 gives the whole variable domain DVKVTQSSRYLVKRTGEKVFLECVQDMDHENMFWYRQDPGLGLRLIYFSYDVKMKEKGDIPEGYSVSREKKERFSLILESASTNQTSMYLCASSHGGTGVEKLFFGSGTQLSVL.

This chain joins TRBV21-1 and TRBJ1-1; the table's D call, TRBD1, was not checked against the DNA. TRBV21-1 is a pseudogene. The CDR3 runs 17 residues. CDR3 nucleotide sequence: TGTGCCAGCAGCACCTTGACAGATATTGATATGAACACTGAAGCTTTCTTT. This encodes CASSTLTDIDMNTEAFF.

V usage is TRBV24-1 and J usage is TRBJ1-4, with D unclear. CDR1 is KGHDR, CDR2 SFDVKD, per germline. V lost 5 bases and J 5 bases, leaving 8 bases between the germline ends. The CDR3 spans 13 residues. The CDR3 bases are TGTGCCACCAGTGGCGTCGGGAATGAAAAACTGTTTTTT. Amino acid sequence: CATSGVGNEKLFF.

The rearrangement links TRBV6-6 to TRBJ1-4, with a tentative D call TRBD1 (5 bases). Trimming removed 2 bases from V and 4 bases from J, with 11 bases in between. Germline lookup yields CDR1 MNHNY and CDR2 SVGAGI (reference sequence). The CDR3 spans 15 residues. The CDR3 loop reads CASSYQTEINEKLFF. In DNA, the CDR3 is TGTGCCAGCAGTTACCAGACAGAGATTAATGAAAAACTGTTTTTT.

The chain carries TRBV12-3 or TRBV12-4 and TRBJ1-1; maybe TRBD1 (6 bases). Between the trimmed V and J ends, which lost 5 bases and 5 bases, there was a span of 6 bases. The CDR3 is 11 amino acids. The CDR3 DNA sequence: TGTGCCAGCAGTAGGGGGACTGAAGCTTTCTTT. This translates into CASSRGTEAFF.

The chain links TRBV5-1 to TRBJ2-1; 11 positions match TRBD2. CDR1 is SGHRS and CDR2 is YFSETQ in the germline V gene. V shed 2 bases and J 9 bases; nucleotides not matched to a gene: 1. The CDR3 has 13 residues. The chain's CDR3 is CASSLLAGAEQFF. CDR3 DNA sequence: TGCGCCAGCAGCTTACTAGCGGGAGCTGAGCAGTTCTTC. Supplemented by reference TRBV5-1 and TRBJ2-1, the full variable domain reads KAGVTQTPRYLIKTRGQQVTLSCSPISGHRSVSWYQQTPGQGLQFLFEYFSETQRNKGNFPGRFSGRQFSNSRSEMNVSTLELGDSALYLCASSLLAGAEQFFGPGTRLTVL.

The chain joins TRBV5-1 to TRBJ1-2, with 10 bases lining up with TRBD1. The CDR3 loop spans 13 amino acids. After removal of 4 bases from V and 5 bases from J, the junction contained 2 bases not matched to a gene. From germline, CDR1 is SGHRS and CDR2 YFSETQ. The CDR3 spells CASSMDRGYGYTF. The DNA of the CDR3 is TGCGCCAGCAGCATGGACAGGGGGTATGGCTACACCTTC.

The chain recombines TRBV28 with TRBJ1-1, with D possibly matching TRBD1 (5 bases). CDR3 size: 14 residues. Trimming took off 3 bases at V and 0 bases at J, with 8 bases between the two ends. Germline V CDR1 and CDR2: MDHEN, SYDVKM. CDR3 sequence (DNA): TGTGCCAGCAGTTTGGGGGGTATGAACACTGAAGCTTTCTTT. Protein sequence: CASSLGGMNTEAFF.